The 3 T cell receptor beta chains given below trace back to one sample, sequenced in a study of OX40 agonist ivuxolimab in advanced cancers. The assay was immunoSEQ multiplex PCR, and TCRdb's table has in-frame clones only and misses some. The sample has some 60,000 clones; about four fifths are singletons. The sequenced sample was CD4+ or CD8+ T cells sorted from blood, obtained in a trial of the OX40 agonist ivuxolimab. Receptor source: an adult with an advanced solid tumor such as melanoma, head and neck, liver or kidney cancer.

The chain carries TRBV4-1 and TRBJ2-1; tentative D call: TRBD2 (7 bases). The CDR3 is made up of 17 amino acids. Trimming shortened V by 4 bases and J by 7 bases, and 23 bases separated the two germline ends. In germline, CDR1 is MGHRA, CDR2 YSYEKL. The CDR3 nucleotides read TGCGCCAGCAGCCGCGGTCGGGGGCGAGCGGGGAATAATGAGCAGTTCTTC. Its protein product is CASSRGRGRAGNNEQFF.

This chain links TRBV6-1 with TRBJ1-5; 9 bases match TRBD1. The CDR3 runs 16 residues. Germline CDR1 MNHNS, CDR2 SASEGT. Trimming removed 4 bases from V and 3 bases from J; junction bases left unmatched: 7. Here the CDR3 reads CASSGSTGGDNQPQHF. DNA of the CDR3: TGTGCCAGCAGTGGATCTACAGGGGGCGACAATCAGCCCCAGCATTTT.

This chain joins TRBV30 and TRBJ2-1; 10 bases map to TRBD2. The CDR3 has 13 amino acids. The V gene's germline CDR1 is GTSNPN and CDR2 SVGIG (reference sequence). V gave up 2 bases and J gave up 7 bases; unmatched junction bases: 2. The CDR3 protein is CAWSPGLANEQFF. The CDR3 coding sequence is TGTGCCTGGAGTCCGGGACTAGCGAATGAGCAGTTCTTC.